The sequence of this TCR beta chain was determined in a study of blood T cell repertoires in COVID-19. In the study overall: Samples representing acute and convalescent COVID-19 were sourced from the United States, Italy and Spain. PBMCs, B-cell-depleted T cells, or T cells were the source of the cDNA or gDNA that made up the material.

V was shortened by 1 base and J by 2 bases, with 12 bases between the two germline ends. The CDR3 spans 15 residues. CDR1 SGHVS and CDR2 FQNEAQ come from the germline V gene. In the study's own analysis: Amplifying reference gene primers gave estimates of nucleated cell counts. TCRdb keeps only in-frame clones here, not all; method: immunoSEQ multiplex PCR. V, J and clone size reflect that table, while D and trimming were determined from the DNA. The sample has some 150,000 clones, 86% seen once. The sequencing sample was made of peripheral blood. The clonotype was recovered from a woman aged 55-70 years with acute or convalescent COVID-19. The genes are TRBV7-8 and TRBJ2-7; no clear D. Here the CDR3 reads CASSLVALNAYEQYF. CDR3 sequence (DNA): TGTGCCAGCAGCTTAGTTGCTCTAAATGCCTACGAGCAGTACTTC. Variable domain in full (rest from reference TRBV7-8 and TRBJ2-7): GAGVSQSPRYKVAKRGQDVALRCDPISGHVSLFWYQQALGQGPEFLTYFQNEAQLDKSGLPSDRFFAERPEGSVSTLKIQRTQQEDSAVYLCASSLVALNAYEQYFGPGTRLTVT.